This note documents a single TCR beta chain sequence. Only in-frame clones appear in the TCRdb table, and some are missing; sequencing was by immunoSEQ multiplex PCR. The data contain roughly 160,000 clones, over 90% of them singletons. The data derive from a study of blood T cell repertoires in COVID-19. CDR1 and CDR2 (germline): SGDLS, YYNGEE. V was shortened by 4 bases and J by 2 bases, with 16 bases between the two germline ends. The CDR3 totals 15 residues. The receptor was isolated from a man aged 45-60 years with acute or convalescent COVID-19. This chain connects TRBV9 to TRBJ2-7; TRBD1 is a possible D gene (6 bases). The sample comprised peripheral blood. The chain's CDR3 is CASSSSGTPAYEQYF. Here the CDR3 DNA reads TGTGCCAGCAGCTCATCCGGGACACCCGCCTACGAGCAGTACTTC.